This T cell receptor beta chain came from a study of tumor and adjacent non-tumor tissue in lung cancer. Background on the study: Patients comprised about a dozen adenocarcinoma, a couple of squamous cell carcinoma and 1 small cell lung cancer. Study results and caveats: In normal lung, the top 100 clones were significantly more dominant than in tumor. Tumor TCR diversity, when higher, was linked to shorter survival.

The CDR3 is 16 residues long. Germline-derived CDR1 and CDR2 are LGHNA and YNFKEQ. V lost 5 bases, J lost 6 bases, and 19 bases lay in between. No cell sorting was done before RNA was extracted from the tissue. Three rounds of nested PCR, following a modified ARM-PCR protocol, produced the TCRbeta library. TCRdb ran MiXCR on the multiplex PCR reads and lists one entry per CDR3 protein. This sample has 200,000 to 250,000 distinct CDR3 sequences; 60% to 85% occur once, and the top ten carry 20% to 25%. As to this clonotype: Its antigen is currently unknown.

The sample taken for sequencing was lung tumor tissue. The clonotype originates from a man aged 55 to 70 with non-small cell lung cancer. The rearrangement uses TRBV4-2 and TRBJ2-2, with D possibly matching TRBD2 (6 bases). CDR3 loop: CASSSPGGATPGELFF. The CDR3 nucleotides are TGTGCCAGCAGCTCCCCCGGCGGGGCAACACCCGGGGAGCTGTTTTTT.